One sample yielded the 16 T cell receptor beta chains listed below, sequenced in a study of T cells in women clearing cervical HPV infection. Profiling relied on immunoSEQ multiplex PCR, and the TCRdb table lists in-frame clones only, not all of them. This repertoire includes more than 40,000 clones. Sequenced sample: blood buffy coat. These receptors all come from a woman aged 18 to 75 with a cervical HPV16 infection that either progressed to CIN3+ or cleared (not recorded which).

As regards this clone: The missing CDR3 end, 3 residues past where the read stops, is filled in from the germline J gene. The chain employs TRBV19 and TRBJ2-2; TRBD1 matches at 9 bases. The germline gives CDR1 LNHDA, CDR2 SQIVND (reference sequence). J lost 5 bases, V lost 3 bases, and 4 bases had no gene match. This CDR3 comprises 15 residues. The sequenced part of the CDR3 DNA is TGTGCCAGTAGTATGGACAGGGGATGGACCGGGGAG. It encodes CASSMDRGWTGE. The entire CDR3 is CASSMDRGWTGELFF.

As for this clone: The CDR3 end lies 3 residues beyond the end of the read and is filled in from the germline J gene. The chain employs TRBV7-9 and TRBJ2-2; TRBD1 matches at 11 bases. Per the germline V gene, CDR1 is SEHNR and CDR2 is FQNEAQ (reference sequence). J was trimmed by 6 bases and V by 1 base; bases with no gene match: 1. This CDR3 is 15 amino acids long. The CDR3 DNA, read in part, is TGTGCCAGCAGCTTAGAGGGACAGGGGGCCGGGGAG. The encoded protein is CASSLEGQGAGE. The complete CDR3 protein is CASSLEGQGAGELFF.

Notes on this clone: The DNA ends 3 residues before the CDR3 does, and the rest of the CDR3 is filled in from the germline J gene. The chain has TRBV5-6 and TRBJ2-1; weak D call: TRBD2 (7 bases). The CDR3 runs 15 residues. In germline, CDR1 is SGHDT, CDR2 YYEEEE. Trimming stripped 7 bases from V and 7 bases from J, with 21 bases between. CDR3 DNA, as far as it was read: TGTGCCAGCTCATGGGTCGGGGGGCAAAGGAATGAG. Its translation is CASSWVGGQRNE. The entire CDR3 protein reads CASSWVGGQRNEQFF.

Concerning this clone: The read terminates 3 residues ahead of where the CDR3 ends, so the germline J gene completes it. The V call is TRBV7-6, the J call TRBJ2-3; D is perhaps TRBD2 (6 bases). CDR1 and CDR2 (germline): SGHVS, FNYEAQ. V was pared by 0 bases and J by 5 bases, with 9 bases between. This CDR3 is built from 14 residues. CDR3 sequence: CASSLALREDTQYF. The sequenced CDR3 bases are TGTGCCAGCAGCTTAGCACTGCGGGAAGATACG.

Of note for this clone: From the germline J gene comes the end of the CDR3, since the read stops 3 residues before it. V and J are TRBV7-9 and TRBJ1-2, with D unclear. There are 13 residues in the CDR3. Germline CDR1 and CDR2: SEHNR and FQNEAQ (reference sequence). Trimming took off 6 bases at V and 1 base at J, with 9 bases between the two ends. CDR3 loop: CASSPQSNYGYTF. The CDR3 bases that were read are TGTGCCAGCAGTCCTCAGAGTAACTATGGC. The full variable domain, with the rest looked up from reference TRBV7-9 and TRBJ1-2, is DTGVSQNPRHKITKRGQNVTFRCDPISEHNRLYWYRQTLGQGPEFLTYFQNEAQLEKSRLLSDRFSAERPKGSFSTLEIQRTEQGDSAMYLCASSPQSNYGYTFGSGTRLTVV.

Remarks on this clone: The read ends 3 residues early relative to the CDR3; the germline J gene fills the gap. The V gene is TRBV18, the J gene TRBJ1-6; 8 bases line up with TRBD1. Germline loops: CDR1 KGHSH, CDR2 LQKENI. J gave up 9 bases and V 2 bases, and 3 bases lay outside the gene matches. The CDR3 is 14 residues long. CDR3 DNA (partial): TGTGCCAGCTCACCAGACAGGGGTGGTTCACCC. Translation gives CASSPDRGGSP. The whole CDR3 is CASSPDRGGSPLHF.

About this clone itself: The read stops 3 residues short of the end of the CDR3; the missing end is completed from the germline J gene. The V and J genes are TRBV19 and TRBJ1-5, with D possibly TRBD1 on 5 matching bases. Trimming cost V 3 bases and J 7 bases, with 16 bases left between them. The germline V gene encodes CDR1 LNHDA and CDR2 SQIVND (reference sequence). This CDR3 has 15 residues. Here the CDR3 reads CASSMGQGWEQPQHF. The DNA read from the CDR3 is TGTGCCAGTAGTATGGGGCAGGGCTGGGAGCAGCCC.

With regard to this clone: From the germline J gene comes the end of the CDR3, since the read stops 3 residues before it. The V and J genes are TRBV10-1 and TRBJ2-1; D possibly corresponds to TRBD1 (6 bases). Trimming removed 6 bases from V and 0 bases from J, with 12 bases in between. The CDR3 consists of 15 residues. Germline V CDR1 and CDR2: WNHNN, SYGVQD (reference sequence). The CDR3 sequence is CASRENRVSYNEQFF. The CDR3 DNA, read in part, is TGCGCCAGCAGGGAGAACAGGGTCTCCTACAATGAG.

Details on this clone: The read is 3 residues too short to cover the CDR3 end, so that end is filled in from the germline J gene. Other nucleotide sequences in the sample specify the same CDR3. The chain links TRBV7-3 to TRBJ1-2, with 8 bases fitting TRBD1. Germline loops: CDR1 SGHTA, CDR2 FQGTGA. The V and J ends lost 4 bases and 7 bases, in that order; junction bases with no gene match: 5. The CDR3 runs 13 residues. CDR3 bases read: TGTGCCAGCAGCTCAGGACAGGGCTCTGGC. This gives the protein CASSSGQGSG. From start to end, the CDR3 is CASSSGQGSGYTF.

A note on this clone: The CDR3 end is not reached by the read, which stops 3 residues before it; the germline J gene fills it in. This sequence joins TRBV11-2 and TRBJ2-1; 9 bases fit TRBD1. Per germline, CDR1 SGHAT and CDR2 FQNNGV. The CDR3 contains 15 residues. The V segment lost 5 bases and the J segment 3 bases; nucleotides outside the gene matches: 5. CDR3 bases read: TGTGCCAGCAGCCCGGACAGGGGAGGCTACAATGAG. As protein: CASSPDRGGYNE. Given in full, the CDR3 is CASSPDRGGYNEQFF. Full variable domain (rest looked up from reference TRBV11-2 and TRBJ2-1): EAGVAQSPRYKIIEKRQSVAFWCNPISGHATLYWYQQILGQGPKLLIQFQNNGVVDDSQLPKDRFSAERLKGVDSTLKIQPAKLEDSAVYLCASSPDRGGYNEQFFGPGTRLTVL.

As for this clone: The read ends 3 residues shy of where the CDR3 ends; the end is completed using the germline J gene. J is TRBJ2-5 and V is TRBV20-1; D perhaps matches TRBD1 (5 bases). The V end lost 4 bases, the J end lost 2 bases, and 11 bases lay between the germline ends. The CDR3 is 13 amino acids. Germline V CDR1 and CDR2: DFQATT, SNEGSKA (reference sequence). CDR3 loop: CSATSTEQETQYF. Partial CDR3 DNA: TGCAGTGCTACGTCGACAGAACAAGAGACC.

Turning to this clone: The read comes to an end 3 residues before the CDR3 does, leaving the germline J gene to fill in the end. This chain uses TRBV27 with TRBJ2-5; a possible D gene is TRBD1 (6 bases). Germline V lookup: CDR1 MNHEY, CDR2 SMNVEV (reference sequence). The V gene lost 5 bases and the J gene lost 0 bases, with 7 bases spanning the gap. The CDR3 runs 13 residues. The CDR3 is CASSQGYQETQYF. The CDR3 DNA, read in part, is TGTGCCAGCAGTCAGGGGTACCAAGAGACC.

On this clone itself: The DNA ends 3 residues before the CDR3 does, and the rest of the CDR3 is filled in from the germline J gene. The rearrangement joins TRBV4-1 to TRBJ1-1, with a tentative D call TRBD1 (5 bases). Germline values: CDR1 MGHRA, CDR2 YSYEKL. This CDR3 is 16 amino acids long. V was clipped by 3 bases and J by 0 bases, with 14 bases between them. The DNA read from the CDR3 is TGCGCCAGCAGCCAGGACATGTCATTGATGAACACTGAA. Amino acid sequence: CASSQDMSLMNTE. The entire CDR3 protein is CASSQDMSLMNTEAFF.

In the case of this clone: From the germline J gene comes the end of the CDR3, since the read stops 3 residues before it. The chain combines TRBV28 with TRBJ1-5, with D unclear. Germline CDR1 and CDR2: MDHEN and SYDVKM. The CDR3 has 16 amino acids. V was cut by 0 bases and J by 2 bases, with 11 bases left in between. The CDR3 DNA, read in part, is TGTGCCAGCAGTTTATGGGGCTCGGCAGGCAATCAGCCC. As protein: CASSLWGSAGNQP. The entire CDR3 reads CASSLWGSAGNQPQHF. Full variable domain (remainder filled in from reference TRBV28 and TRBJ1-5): DVKVTQSSRYLVKRTGEKVFLECVQDMDHENMFWYRQDPGLGLRLIYFSYDVKMKEKGDIPEGYSVSREKKERFSLILESASTNQTSMYLCASSLWGSAGNQPQHFGDGTRLSIL.

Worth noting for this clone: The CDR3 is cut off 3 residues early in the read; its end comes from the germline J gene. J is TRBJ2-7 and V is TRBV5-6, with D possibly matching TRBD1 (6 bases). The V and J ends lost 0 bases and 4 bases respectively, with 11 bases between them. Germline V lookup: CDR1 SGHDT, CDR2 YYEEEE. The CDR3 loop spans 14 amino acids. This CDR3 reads CASSLGVRGYEQYF. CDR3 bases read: TGTGCCAGCAGCTTGGGGGTCAGGGGTTACGAG.

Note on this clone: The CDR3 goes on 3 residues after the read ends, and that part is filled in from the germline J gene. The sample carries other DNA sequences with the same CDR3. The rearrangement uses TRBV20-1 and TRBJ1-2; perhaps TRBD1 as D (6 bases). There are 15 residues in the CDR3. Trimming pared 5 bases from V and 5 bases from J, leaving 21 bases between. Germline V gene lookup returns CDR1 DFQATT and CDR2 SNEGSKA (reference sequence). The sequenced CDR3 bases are TGCAGTGCTCCGCCCAGGAGGGGGTTGGAATATGGC. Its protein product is CSAPPRRGLEYG. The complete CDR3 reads CSAPPRRGLEYGYTF.